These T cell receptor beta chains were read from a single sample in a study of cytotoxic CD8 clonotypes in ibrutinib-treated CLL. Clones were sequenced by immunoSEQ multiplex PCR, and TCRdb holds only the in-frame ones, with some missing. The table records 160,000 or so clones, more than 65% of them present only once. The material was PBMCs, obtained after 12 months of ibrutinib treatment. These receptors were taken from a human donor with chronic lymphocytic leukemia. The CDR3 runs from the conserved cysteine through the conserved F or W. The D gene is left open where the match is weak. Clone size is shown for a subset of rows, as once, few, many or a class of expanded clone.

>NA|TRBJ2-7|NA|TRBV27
CASSSFLKGSSSYEQYF
TGTGCCAGCAGTTCCTTTTTAAAAGGGTCAAGCTCCTACGAGCAGTACTTC
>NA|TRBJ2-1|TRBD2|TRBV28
CASTSLDKGLARGNEQFF
TGTGCCAGCACGTCTTTAGACAAAGGACTAGCTCGGGGCAATGAGCAGTTCTTC
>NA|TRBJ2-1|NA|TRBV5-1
CASSFQAISYNEQFF
TGCGCCAGCAGCTTTCAAGCCATCTCCTACAATGAGCAGTTCTTC
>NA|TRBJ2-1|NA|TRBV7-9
CASSPRGWREQFF
TGTGCCAGCAGCCCACGGGGTTGGCGTGAGCAGTTCTTC
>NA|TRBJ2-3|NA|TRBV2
CASSTLGPRWADTQYF
TGTGCCAGCAGTACACTGGGACCCCGATGGGCAGATACGCAGTATTTT
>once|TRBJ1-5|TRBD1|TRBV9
CASSPTGGNQPQHF
TGTGCCAGCAGCCCAACAGGGGGCAATCAGCCCCAGCATTTT
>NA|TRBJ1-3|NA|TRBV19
CASSMQGTIYF
TGTGCCAGTAGTATGCAGGGGACCATATATTTT
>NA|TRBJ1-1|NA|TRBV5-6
CASSSPSKRGRGAFF
TGTGCCAGCAGCTCCCCCTCGAAGCGGGGGAGGGGGGCTTTCTTT
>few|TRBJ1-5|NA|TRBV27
CASSNYGDGQPQHF
TGTGCCAGCAGTAATTATGGAGACGGACAGCCCCAGCATTTT
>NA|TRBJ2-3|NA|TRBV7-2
CASSLFASGGETRTDTQYF
TGTGCCAGCAGCTTATTCGCTTCGGGGGGCGAGACCCGGACAGATACGCAGTATTTT
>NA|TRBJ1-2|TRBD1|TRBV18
CASSPRTGDYGYTF
TGTGCCAGCTCACCGAGGACAGGTGACTATGGCTACACCTTC
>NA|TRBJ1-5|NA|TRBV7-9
CASSLTRGQPQHF
TGTGCCAGCAGCTTAACCCGTGGCCAGCCCCAGCATTTT
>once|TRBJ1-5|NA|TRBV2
CASRGPYAGNQPQHF
TGTGCCAGCAGAGGACCTTATGCGGGCAATCAGCCCCAGCATTTT
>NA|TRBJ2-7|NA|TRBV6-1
CASSVDPPKYEQYF
TGTGCCAGCAGCGTGGACCCGCCGAAATACGAGCAGTACTTC
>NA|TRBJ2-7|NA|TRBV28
CASSLWGGGYEQYF
TGTGCCAGCAGTTTATGGGGAGGGGGGTACGAGCAGTACTTC
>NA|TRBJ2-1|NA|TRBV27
CASSLKLSLTEQFF
TGTGCCAGCAGTTTAAAGTTGTCGTTAACTGAGCAGTTCTTC
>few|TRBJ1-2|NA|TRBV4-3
CASSQEEGFGYTF
TGCGCCAGCAGCCAAGAGGAGGGGTTTGGCTACACCTTC
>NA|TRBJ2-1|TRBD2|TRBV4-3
CASSQPSGGYNEQFF
TGCGCCAGCAGCCAACCTAGCGGGGGGTACAATGAGCAGTTCTTC
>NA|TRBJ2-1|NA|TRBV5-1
CASSLGLNNEQFF
TGCGCCAGCAGCTTGGGTCTAAACAATGAGCAGTTCTTC
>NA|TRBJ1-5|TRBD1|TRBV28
CASRLRTRGLGQPQHF
TGTGCCAGCAGACTCCGGACCAGGGGGCTAGGTCAGCCCCAGCATTTT
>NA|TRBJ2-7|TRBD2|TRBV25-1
CASSEGTSGYEQYF
TGTGCCAGCAGTGAAGGGACTAGCGGGTACGAGCAGTACTTC
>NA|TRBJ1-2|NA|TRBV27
CASSSRSTGTYGYTF
TGTGCCAGCAGTTCCAGATCAACAGGGACCTATGGCTACACCTTC
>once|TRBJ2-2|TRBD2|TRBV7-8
CASSLIAGDTGELFF
TGTGCCAGCAGCTTAATAGCGGGAGACACCGGGGAGCTGTTTTTT
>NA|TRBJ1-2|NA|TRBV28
CASSLAGTNYGYTF
TGTGCCAGCAGTTTAGCCGGAACTAACTATGGCTACACCTTC
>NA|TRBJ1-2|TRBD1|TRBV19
CASSKDRGGYTF
TGTGCCAGTAGTAAGGACAGGGGTGGCTACACCTTC
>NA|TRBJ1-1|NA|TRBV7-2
CASSLSQNTEAFF
TGTGCCAGCAGCCTCAGCCAGAACACTGAAGCTTTCTTT
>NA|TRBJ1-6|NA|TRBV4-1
CASSQDKKKTGKNSPLHF
TGCGCCAGCAGCCAAGATAAAAAAAAGACAGGAAAGAATTCACCCCTCCACTTT
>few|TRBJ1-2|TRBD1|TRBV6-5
CASSYSHRGSYGYTF
TGTGCCAGCAGTTACTCACACAGGGGGTCCTATGGCTACACCTTC
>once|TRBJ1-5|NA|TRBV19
CASSIIPLTVQPQHF
TGTGCCAGTAGTATTATCCCGCTCACAGTCCAGCCCCAGCATTTT
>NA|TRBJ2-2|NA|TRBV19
CASSIATVGAGELFF
TGTGCCAGTAGTATAGCCACTGTAGGGGCCGGGGAGCTGTTTTTT
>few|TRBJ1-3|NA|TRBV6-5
CASSRTGSGNTIYF
TGTGCCAGCAGTCGCACAGGGTCTGGAAACACCATATATTTT
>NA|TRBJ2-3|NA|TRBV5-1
CASSSVGGPQDTQYF
TGCGCCAGCAGCTCCGTAGGAGGACCACAGGATACGCAGTATTTT
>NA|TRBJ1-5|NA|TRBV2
CASSEQGNQPQHF
TGTGCCAGCAGTGAACAGGGGAATCAGCCCCAGCATTTT
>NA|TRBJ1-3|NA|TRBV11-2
CASSLAGVPGNTIYF
TGTGCCAGCAGCTTAGCTGGGGTCCCTGGAAACACCATATATTTT
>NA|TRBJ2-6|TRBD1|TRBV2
CASSPGTGEANVLTF
TGTGCCAGCAGCCCCGGGACAGGGGAGGCCAACGTCCTGACTTTC
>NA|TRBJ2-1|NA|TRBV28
CASNGEGDYNEQFF
TGTGCCAGCAATGGGGAGGGGGACTACAATGAGCAGTTCTTC
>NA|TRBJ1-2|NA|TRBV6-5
CASSRGTKYGYTF
TGTGCCAGCAGCAGGGGAACCAAGTATGGCTACACCTTC
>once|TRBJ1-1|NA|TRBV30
CAWDLGGRTEAFF
TGTGCCTGGGACCTGGGGGGGCGCACTGAAGCTTTCTTT
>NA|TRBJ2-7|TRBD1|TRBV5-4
CASSLDSSRDRLSEQYF
TGTGCCAGCAGCTTGGATTCTAGTCGGGACAGGTTGAGCGAGCAGTACTTC
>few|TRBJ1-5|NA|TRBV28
CASSVGGGRNQPQHF
TGTGCCAGCAGTGTGGGTGGGGGCAGAAATCAGCCCCAGCATTTT
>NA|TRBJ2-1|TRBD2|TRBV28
CASSPGVGGVYNEQFF
TGTGCCAGCAGTCCCGGGGTCGGGGGGGTATACAATGAGCAGTTCTTC
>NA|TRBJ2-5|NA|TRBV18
CASSRQETQYF
TGTGCCAGCTCAAGGCAGGAGACCCAGTACTTC
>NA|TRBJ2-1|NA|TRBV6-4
CASSDQGSGKRTVDEQFF
TGTGCCAGCAGTGACCAAGGTAGCGGAAAAAGGACGGTCGATGAGCAGTTCTTC
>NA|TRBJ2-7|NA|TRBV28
CASIGQTKGSQGSYEQYF
TGTGCCAGCATTGGACAGACTAAAGGGAGTCAGGGATCCTACGAGCAGTACTTC
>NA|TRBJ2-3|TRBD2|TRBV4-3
CASSQNPGLAGQGLYTQYF
TGCGCCAGCAGCCAGAACCCGGGACTAGCGGGTCAAGGGTTGTATACGCAGTATTTT
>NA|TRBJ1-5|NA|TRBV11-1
CASSIQGDQPQHF
TGTGCCAGCAGCATTCAGGGAGATCAGCCCCAGCATTTT
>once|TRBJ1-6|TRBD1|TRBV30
CAWSRDRGRVGNSPLHF
TGTGCCTGGAGCCGGGACAGGGGAAGGGTGGGTAATTCACCCCTCCACTTT
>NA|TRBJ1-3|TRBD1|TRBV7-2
CASSLQAGGGIYF
TGTGCCAGCAGCTTACAGGCAGGGGGAGGTATATATTTT
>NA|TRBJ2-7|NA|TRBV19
CASSIDSGTPSGEQYF
TGTGCCAGTAGTATCGACTCCGGGACCCCCTCGGGCGAGCAGTACTTC
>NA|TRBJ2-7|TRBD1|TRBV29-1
CSVTGGAYEQYF
TGCAGCGTGACAGGGGGCGCGTACGAGCAGTACTTC
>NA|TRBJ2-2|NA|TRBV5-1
CASSLEAGRNTGELFF
TGCGCCAGCAGCTTGGAGGCCGGGCGGAACACCGGGGAGCTGTTTTTT
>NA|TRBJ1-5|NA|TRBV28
CASHSTNQPQHF
TGTGCCAGCCACAGTACCAATCAGCCCCAGCATTTT
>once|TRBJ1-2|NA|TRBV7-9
CASSNSYGYTF
TGTGCCAGCAGTAACAGCTATGGCTACACCTTC
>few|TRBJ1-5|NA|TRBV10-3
CAISESINSYSNQPQHF
TGTGCCATCAGTGAGTCGATCAACAGCTATAGCAATCAGCCCCAGCATTTT
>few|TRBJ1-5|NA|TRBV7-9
CASSSGAPGQPQHF
TGTGCCAGCAGCTCCGGGGCCCCAGGACAGCCCCAGCATTTT
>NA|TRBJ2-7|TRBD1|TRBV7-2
CASSKDRGLYEQYF
TGTGCCAGCAGCAAGGACAGGGGGCTCTACGAGCAGTACTTC
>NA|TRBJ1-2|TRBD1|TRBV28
CATGGNYGYTF
TGTGCCACAGGGGGAAACTATGGCTACACCTTC
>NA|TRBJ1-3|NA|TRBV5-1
CASSLTSLSFSGNTIYF
TGCGCCAGCAGCTTAACGAGTCTCTCTTTCTCTGGAAACACCATATATTTT
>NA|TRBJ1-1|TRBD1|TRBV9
CASSVAGGGEAFF
TGTGCCAGCAGCGTAGCAGGGGGAGGTGAAGCTTTCTTT
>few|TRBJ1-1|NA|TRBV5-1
CASSLASSNTEAFF
TGCGCCAGCAGCTTGGCCAGCTCGAACACTGAAGCTTTCTTT